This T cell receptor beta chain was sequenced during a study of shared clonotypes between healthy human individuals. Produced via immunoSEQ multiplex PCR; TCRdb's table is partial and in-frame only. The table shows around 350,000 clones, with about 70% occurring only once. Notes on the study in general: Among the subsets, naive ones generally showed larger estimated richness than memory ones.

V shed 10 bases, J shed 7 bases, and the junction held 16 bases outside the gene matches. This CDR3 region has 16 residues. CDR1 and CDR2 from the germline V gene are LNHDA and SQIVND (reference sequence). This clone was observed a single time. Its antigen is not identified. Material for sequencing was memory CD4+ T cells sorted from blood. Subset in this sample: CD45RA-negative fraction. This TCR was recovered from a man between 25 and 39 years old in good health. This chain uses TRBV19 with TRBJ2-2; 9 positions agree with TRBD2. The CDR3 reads CATAPNSGSINGELFF. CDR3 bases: TGTGCCACTGCACCAAATAGCGGGAGCATTAACGGGGAGCTGTTTTTT. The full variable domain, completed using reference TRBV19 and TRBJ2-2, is DGGITQSPKYLFRKEGQNVTLSCEQNLNHDAMYWYRQDPGQGLRLIYYSQIVNDFQKGDIAEGYSVSREKKESFPLTVTSAQKNPTAFYLCATAPNSGSINGELFFGEGSRLTVL.